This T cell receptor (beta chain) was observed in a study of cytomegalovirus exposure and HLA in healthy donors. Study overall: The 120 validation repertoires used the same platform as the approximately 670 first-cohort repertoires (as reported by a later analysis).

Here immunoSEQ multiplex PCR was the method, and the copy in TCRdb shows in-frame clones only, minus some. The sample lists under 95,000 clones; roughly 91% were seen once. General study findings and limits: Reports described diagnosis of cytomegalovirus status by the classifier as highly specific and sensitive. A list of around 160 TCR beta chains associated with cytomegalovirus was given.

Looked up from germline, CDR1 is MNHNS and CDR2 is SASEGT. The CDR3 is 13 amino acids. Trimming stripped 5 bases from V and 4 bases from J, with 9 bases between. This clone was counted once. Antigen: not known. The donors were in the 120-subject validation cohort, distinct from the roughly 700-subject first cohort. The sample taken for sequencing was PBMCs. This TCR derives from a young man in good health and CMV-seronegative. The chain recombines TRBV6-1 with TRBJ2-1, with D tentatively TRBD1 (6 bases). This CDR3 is CASSPRGYNEQFF. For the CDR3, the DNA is TGTGCCAGCAGTCCCAGGGGATACAATGAGCAGTTCTTC.